This TCR beta chain is from a study of blood T cell repertoires in COVID-19 (dated by TCRdb to the early 2020s). About the study as a whole: Collaborator samples came from the United States, Italy and Spain and covered acute and convalescent phases of COVID-19. Where available, HLA class I and class II types were taken from metadata supplied by the sample provider and were not determined by assay-based typing. Deeply sampled blood TCRbeta repertoires from subjects exposed to, actively infected with, or recovered from COVID-19 were included in the dataset. The samples were drawn from the first 160 participants of the ongoing ImmuneRACE study and from over a thousand subjects provided by 6 global collaborators. The material from the prospective study consisted of cDNA or gDNA derived from T cells, B-cell-depleted T cells, or PBMCs. Nearly every sample came with metadata listing a de-identified subject ID, COVID-19 status, age in years and sex. A freely available public database, intended as a resource for researchers studying the immune response to SARS-CoV-2, is where the repertoires were released.

The CDR3 holds 15 amino acids from the cysteine to the phenylalanine. The CDR3 DNA has 45 bases and is translated from base 1. As encoded in the germline V gene (reference sequence), CDR1 is GTSNPN while CDR2 is SVGIG. The junction shows trimming of 3 bases on V and 0 bases on J, plus 14 bases between the germline ends. TCRbeta CDR3 regions were amplified from genomic DNA by means of the immunoSEQ Assay, a bias-controlled multiplex PCR. Per the source publication's procedure: Nucleated cell counts per sample were estimated from amplification of reference gene primers within the assay. Sequence reads were collapsed and filtered to measure the absolute abundance of every unique TCRbeta CDR3 rearrangement. For each sample, productive Simpson clonality was calculated as the square root of Simpson's diversity index across productive rearrangements. TCRdb mirrors the immuneACCESS table, restricted to in-frame sequences. Some clones are absent from its copies; in checked studies, under half trace to an unresolved V gene, and the reason for the others is unknown. The V and J calls and clone size were taken over from that table, and D and trimming were inferred from the DNA. This sample has under 300,000 clones in its table, and roughly 87% of those were observed once. Clones ranked in the top ten supply around 0.92% of the sample.

Enrolling through a virtual design, the prospective study's participants ranged in age from roughly 18 to 89 years and lived across 24 United States geographic areas. In the prospective study, participants were assigned to cohorts based on the clinical history participants reported in a screening survey and a study questionnaire. Recovered participants in ImmuneRACE Cohort 3 were defined as having two consecutive negative NP/OP PCR tests, clearance from a healthcare professional, or resolution of symptoms. Mobile phlebotomists in the prospective study collected whole blood, serum and a nasopharyngeal or oropharyngeal swab from every participant. Prospective study participants could optionally give additional blood draws and questionnaires over a roughly 2-month period. Before DNA extraction, prospective study blood samples were shipped either frozen or at room temperature. A remark on this clone: Its antigen specificity is not known. Base-call qualities are not available, and no considerably larger clone is one nucleotide away.

Points the paper makes about the study in general: How much clinical and demographic metadata was included differed by source and by participant, and the metadata was provided uncurated.

This TCR was sampled from a young woman who had recovered from COVID-19. Recombination connected TRBV30 to TRBJ2-5; no confident D gene assignment can be made. The sequencing input was PBMCs or T cells enriched from blood (not recorded which). Here is the DNA: TGTGCCTGGAGCAAGTTTGCGCTAGACCAAGAGACCCAGTACTTC. Translated, it gives CAWSKFALDQETQYF.